The T cell receptor beta chain under discussion was sequenced for a study of blood T cell repertoires in COVID-19. Assay: immunoSEQ multiplex PCR; the TCRdb copy retains only in-frame clones and omits some. This sample has approximately 110,000 clones; 65% to 80% occur once, and the top ten carry roughly 0.86%. Germline V lookup: CDR1 KGHSH, CDR2 LQKENI. The CDR3 sequence is 12 residues long. Trimming stripped 3 bases from V and 8 bases from J, with 10 bases between. The rearrangement uses TRBV18 and TRBJ1-2, with a weak D call TRBD1 (5 bases). The receptor's source is a human donor with acute or convalescent COVID-19. The donor label of this sample is uncertain. Sequencing was performed on peripheral blood. CDR3 loop: CASSPQTEGYTF. The CDR3 region has the DNA TGTGCCAGCTCACCCCAGACAGAGGGCTACACCTTC.